These T cell receptor beta chains were read from a single sample in a study of T cell responses to AZD1222 COVID-19 vaccine. Using immunoSEQ multiplex PCR, the repertoire was profiled, and TCRdb retains in-frame clones only, with some absent. Of some 130,000 clones listed, approximately 91% are singletons. The source material was peripheral blood, sampled 28 days after the second AZD1222 dose. The receptors come from an adult who received the AZD1222 COVID-19 vaccine. Both conserved end residues are part of each CDR3. Fields, in order: J gene, V gene, D gene, clone size, CDR3 protein, CDR3 DNA. The D gene is left open where the match is weak. Size is omitted from some rows. Given values are once, few, many or a class for expanded clones.

j_call: TRBJ1-2
v_call: TRBV4-2
d_call: -
clone_size: -
cdr3_aa: CASSQSRQSVYGYTF
cdr3_nt: TGTGCCAGCAGCCAATCAAGACAGAGCGTCTATGGCTACACCTTC

j_call: TRBJ1-2
v_call: TRBV19
d_call: -
clone_size: -
cdr3_aa: CASSPREGGYTF
cdr3_nt: TGTGCCAGTAGTCCGAGGGAGGGTGGCTACACCTTC

j_call: TRBJ1-1
v_call: TRBV12-3/TRBV12-4
d_call: -
clone_size: -
cdr3_aa: CASSAVGNFDAFF
cdr3_nt: TGTGCCAGCAGTGCCGTAGGAAATTTTGATGCTTTCTTT

j_call: TRBJ1-1
v_call: TRBV3-1/TRBV3-2
d_call: -
clone_size: -
cdr3_aa: CASSLGTTNTEAFF
cdr3_nt: TGTGCCAGCAGCCTCGGGACAACGAACACTGAAGCTTTCTTT

j_call: TRBJ2-1
v_call: TRBV5-1
d_call: -
clone_size: -
cdr3_aa: CASSLAPASSYNEQFF
cdr3_nt: TGCGCCAGCAGCTTGGCTCCGGCGAGCTCCTACAATGAGCAGTTCTTC

j_call: TRBJ2-1
v_call: TRBV11-3
d_call: -
clone_size: -
cdr3_aa: CASSKTSSYNEQFF
cdr3_nt: TGTGCCAGCAGCAAAACTTCCTCCTACAATGAGCAGTTCTTC

j_call: TRBJ1-1
v_call: TRBV18
d_call: TRBD1
clone_size: -
cdr3_aa: CASSRDRGLGTEAFF
cdr3_nt: TGTGCCAGCTCACGGGACAGGGGGCTAGGAACTGAAGCTTTCTTT

j_call: TRBJ2-1
v_call: TRBV28
d_call: -
clone_size: -
cdr3_aa: CASRPGGNSYNEQFF
cdr3_nt: TGTGCCAGCCGTCCCGGAGGCAACTCCTACAATGAGCAGTTCTTC

j_call: TRBJ2-2
v_call: TRBV9
d_call: -
clone_size: -
cdr3_aa: CASSFNIAGELFF
cdr3_nt: TGTGCCAGCAGCTTCAATATCGCCGGGGAGCTGTTTTTT

j_call: TRBJ1-5
v_call: TRBV12-3/TRBV12-4
d_call: -
clone_size: -
cdr3_aa: CASSWTGGAQHF
cdr3_nt: TGTGCCAGCAGTTGGACCGGCGGGGCCCAGCATTTT

j_call: TRBJ2-5
v_call: TRBV5-1
d_call: TRBD2
clone_size: -
cdr3_aa: CASSTGTSAGETQYF
cdr3_nt: TGCGCCAGCAGCACGGGGACTAGCGCAGGAGAGACCCAGTACTTC

j_call: TRBJ1-1
v_call: TRBV5-6
d_call: TRBD1
clone_size: -
cdr3_aa: CASSPGQFEAFF
cdr3_nt: TGTGCCAGCAGCCCGGGACAGTTTGAAGCTTTCTTT

j_call: TRBJ1-5
v_call: TRBV4-1
d_call: -
clone_size: -
cdr3_aa: CASSQVDLGFSNQPQHF
cdr3_nt: TGCGCCAGCAGCCAAGTGGATCTGGGGTTTAGCAATCAGCCCCAGCATTTT

j_call: TRBJ2-7
v_call: TRBV27
d_call: -
clone_size: -
cdr3_aa: CASRPPRTAHVDEQYF
cdr3_nt: TGTGCCAGCAGGCCCCCTCGGACAGCCCATGTCGACGAGCAGTACTTC

j_call: TRBJ2-7
v_call: TRBV7-9
d_call: TRBD1
clone_size: -
cdr3_aa: CASSLGQGFEQYF
cdr3_nt: TGTGCCAGCAGCTTAGGACAGGGCTTCGAGCAGTACTTC

j_call: TRBJ2-7
v_call: TRBV5-1
d_call: -
clone_size: -
cdr3_aa: CASSKNGAYEQYF
cdr3_nt: TGCGCCAGCAGTAAGAACGGAGCCTACGAGCAGTACTTC

j_call: TRBJ2-7
v_call: TRBV12-3/TRBV12-4
d_call: TRBD2
clone_size: -
cdr3_aa: CASSLEPGLTHHF
cdr3_nt: TGTGCCAGCAGTTTAGAGCCGGGACTAACTCACCACTTC

j_call: TRBJ2-3
v_call: TRBV2
d_call: -
clone_size: once
cdr3_aa: CASSDNTDTQYF
cdr3_nt: TGTGCCAGCAGTGATAATACAGATACGCAGTATTTT

j_call: TRBJ1-2
v_call: TRBV5-4
d_call: -
clone_size: -
cdr3_aa: CASSSSTEIHGYTF
cdr3_nt: TGTGCCAGCAGCTCCTCGACAGAGATTCATGGCTACACCTTC

j_call: TRBJ2-7
v_call: TRBV11-3
d_call: TRBD2
clone_size: -
cdr3_aa: CASTSNTGTSETYEQYF
cdr3_nt: TGTGCCAGCACCTCTAACACCGGGACTAGTGAGACCTACGAGCAGTACTTC

j_call: TRBJ1-2
v_call: TRBV11-2
d_call: -
clone_size: once
cdr3_aa: CASSLDGAERRYGYTF
cdr3_nt: TGTGCCAGCAGCTTAGATGGGGCAGAACGGCGTTATGGCTACACCTTC

j_call: TRBJ1-1
v_call: TRBV18
d_call: -
clone_size: once
cdr3_aa: CASSPNRVDTEAFF
cdr3_nt: TGTGCCAGCTCACCAAACAGGGTGGACACTGAAGCTTTCTTT

j_call: TRBJ1-1
v_call: TRBV6-5
d_call: -
clone_size: -
cdr3_aa: CASNVGTEAFF
cdr3_nt: TGTGCCAGCAACGTGGGCACTGAAGCTTTCTTT

j_call: TRBJ1-1
v_call: TRBV6-1
d_call: -
clone_size: -
cdr3_aa: CASSELGGTEAFF
cdr3_nt: TGTGCCAGCAGTGAACTAGGGGGCACTGAAGCTTTCTTT

j_call: TRBJ2-2
v_call: TRBV7-3
d_call: -
clone_size: -
cdr3_aa: CASSPPTGELFF
cdr3_nt: TGTGCCAGCAGCCCCCCTACCGGGGAGCTGTTTTTT

j_call: TRBJ2-2
v_call: TRBV6-1
d_call: -
clone_size: -
cdr3_aa: CASSEYRHTGELFF
cdr3_nt: TGTGCCAGCAGTGAATATCGTCACACCGGGGAGCTGTTTTTT

j_call: TRBJ1-5
v_call: TRBV20-1
d_call: -
clone_size: -
cdr3_aa: CSASSGADQPQHF
cdr3_nt: TGCAGTGCTAGTAGCGGGGCTGATCAGCCCCAGCATTTT

j_call: TRBJ2-7
v_call: TRBV18
d_call: -
clone_size: -
cdr3_aa: CASSPLSPEQYF
cdr3_nt: TGTGCCAGCTCACCACTTTCACCCGAGCAGTACTTC

j_call: TRBJ1-1
v_call: TRBV12-3/TRBV12-4
d_call: -
clone_size: -
cdr3_aa: CASSLVGPTFF
cdr3_nt: TGTGCCAGCAGTTTAGTAGGACCGACATTCTTT